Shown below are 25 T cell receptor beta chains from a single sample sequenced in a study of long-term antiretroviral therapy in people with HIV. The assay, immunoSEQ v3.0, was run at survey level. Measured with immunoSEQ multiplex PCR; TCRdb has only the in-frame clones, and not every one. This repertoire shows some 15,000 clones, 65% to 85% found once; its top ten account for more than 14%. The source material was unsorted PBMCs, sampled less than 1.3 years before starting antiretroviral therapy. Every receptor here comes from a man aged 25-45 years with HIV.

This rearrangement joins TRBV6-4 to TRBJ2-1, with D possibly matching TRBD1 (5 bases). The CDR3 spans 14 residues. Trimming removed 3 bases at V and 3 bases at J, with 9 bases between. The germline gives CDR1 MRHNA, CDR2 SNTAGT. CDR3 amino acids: CASSEGVDYNEQFF. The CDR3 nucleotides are TGTGCCAGCAGTGAAGGGGTTGACTACAATGAGCAGTTCTTC.

CDR3 bases: TGTGCCAGCAGCAACCAGGGAGGAGGCCAAGAGACCCAGTACTTC. Its protein is CASSNQGGGQETQYF. The chain employs TRBV11-3 and TRBJ2-5; tentative D call: TRBD2 (6 bases). This CDR3 has 15 amino acids. Germline CDR1 and CDR2: SGHNT and YENEEA. V lost 5 bases and J lost 1, with 14 bases in between.

CDR3 in amino acids: CSVQGAIYEQYF. The CDR3 DNA reads TGCAGCGTTCAGGGGGCTATCTACGAGCAGTACTTC. This chain joins TRBV29-1 and TRBJ2-7; 8 nucleotides match TRBD1. V gave up 5 bases and J gave up 3 bases; unmatched junction bases: 3. The CDR3 contains 12 residues. Germline CDR1 SQVTM, CDR2 ANQGSEA.

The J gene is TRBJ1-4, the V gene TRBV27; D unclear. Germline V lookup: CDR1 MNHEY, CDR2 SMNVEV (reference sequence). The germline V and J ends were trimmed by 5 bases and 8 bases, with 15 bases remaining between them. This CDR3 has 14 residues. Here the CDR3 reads CASSKGLKGEKLFF. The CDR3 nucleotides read TGTGCCAGCAGTAAGGGTTTGAAGGGAGAAAAACTGTTTTTT.

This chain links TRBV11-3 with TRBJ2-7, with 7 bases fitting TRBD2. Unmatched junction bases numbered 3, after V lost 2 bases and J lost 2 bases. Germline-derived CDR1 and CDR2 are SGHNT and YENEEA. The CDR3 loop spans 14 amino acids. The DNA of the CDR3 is TGTGCCAGCAGCTTAAGCGGGATCACCTACGAGCAGTACTTC. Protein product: CASSLSGITYEQYF. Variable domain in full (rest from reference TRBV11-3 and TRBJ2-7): EAGVVQSPRYKIIEKKQPVAFWCNPISGHNTLYWYLQNLGQGPELLIRYENEEAVDDSQLPKDRFSAERLKGVDSTLKIQPAELGDSAVYLCASSLSGITYEQYFGPGTRLTVT.

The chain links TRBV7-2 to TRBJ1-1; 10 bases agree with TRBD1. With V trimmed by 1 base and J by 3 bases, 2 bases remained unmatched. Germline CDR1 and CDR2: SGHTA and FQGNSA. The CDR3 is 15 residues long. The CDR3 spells CASSLDGTGDTEAFF. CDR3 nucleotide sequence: TGTGCCAGCAGCTTAGATGGGACAGGGGACACTGAAGCTTTCTTT. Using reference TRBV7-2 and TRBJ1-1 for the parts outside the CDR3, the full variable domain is GAGVSQSPSNKVTEKGKDVELRCDPISGHTALYWYRQSLGQGLEFLIYFQGNSAPDKSGLPSDRFSAERTGGSVSTLTIQRTQQEDSAVYLCASSLDGTGDTEAFFGQGTRLTVV.

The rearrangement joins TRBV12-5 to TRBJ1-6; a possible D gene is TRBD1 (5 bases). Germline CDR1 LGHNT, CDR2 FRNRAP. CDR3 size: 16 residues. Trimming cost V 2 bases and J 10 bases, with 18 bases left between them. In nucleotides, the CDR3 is TGTGCTAGTGGTTTGATCCGGGACGGCCTTGGGTCACCCCTCCACTTT. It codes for CASGLIRDGLGSPLHF. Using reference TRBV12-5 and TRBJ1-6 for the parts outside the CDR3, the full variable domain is DARVTQTPRHKVTEMGQEVTMRCQPILGHNTVFWYRQTMMQGLELLAYFRNRAPLDDSGMPKDRFSAEMPDATLATLKIQPSEPRDSAVYFCASGLIRDGLGSPLHFGNGTRLTVT.

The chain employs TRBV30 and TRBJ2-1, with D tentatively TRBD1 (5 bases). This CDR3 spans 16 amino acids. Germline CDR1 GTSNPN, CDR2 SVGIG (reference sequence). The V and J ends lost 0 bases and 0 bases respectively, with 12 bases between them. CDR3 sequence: CAWSVWGSISYNEQFF. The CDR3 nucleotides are TGTGCCTGGAGTGTATGGGGCTCAATCTCCTACAATGAGCAGTTCTTC.

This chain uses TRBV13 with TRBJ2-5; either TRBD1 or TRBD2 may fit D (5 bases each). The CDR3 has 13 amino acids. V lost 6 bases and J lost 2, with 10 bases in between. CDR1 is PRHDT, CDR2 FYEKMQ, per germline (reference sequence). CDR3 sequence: CASSRDGQETQYF. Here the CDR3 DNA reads TGTGCCAGCAGTCGGGACGGACAAGAGACCCAGTACTTC.

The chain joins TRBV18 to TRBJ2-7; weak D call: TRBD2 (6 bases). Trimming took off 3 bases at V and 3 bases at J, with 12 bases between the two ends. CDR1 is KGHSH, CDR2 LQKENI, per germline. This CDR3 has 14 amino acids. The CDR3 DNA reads TGTGCCAGCTCACCTACTAGCATGGGCTACGAGCAGTACTTC. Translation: CASSPTSMGYEQYF. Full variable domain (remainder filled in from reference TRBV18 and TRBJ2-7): NAGVMQNPRHLVRRRGQEARLRCSPMKGHSHVYWYRQLPEEGLKFMVYLQKENIIDESGMPKERFSAEFPKEGPSILRIQQVVRGDSAAYFCASSPTSMGYEQYFGPGTRLTVT.

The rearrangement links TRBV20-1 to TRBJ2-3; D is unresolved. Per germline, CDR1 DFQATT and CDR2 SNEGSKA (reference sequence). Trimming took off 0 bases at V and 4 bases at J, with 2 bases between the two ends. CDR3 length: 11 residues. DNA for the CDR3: TGCAGTGCTAGAGATGCAGATACGCAGTATTTT. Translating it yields CSARDADTQYF.

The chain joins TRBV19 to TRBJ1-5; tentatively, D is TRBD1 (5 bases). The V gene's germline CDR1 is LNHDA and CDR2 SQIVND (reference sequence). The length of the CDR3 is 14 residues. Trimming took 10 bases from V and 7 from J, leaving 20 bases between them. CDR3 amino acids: CATQDGQGRQPQHF. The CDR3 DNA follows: TGTGCCACCCAGGATGGGCAGGGCCGGCAGCCCCAGCATTTT.

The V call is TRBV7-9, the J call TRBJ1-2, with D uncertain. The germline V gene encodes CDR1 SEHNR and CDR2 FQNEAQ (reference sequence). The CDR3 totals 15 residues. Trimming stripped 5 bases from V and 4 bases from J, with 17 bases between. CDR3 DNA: TGTGCCAGCAGCCCGGTTTCTGACATTCGCTATGGCTACACCTTC. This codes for CASSPVSDIRYGYTF.

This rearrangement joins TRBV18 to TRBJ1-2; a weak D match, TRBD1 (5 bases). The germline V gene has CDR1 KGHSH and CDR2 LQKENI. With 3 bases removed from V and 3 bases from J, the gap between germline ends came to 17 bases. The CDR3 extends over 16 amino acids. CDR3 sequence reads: CASSPAADSSDYGYTF. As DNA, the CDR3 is TGTGCCAGCTCACCCGCAGCTGACAGCAGTGACTATGGCTACACCTTC.

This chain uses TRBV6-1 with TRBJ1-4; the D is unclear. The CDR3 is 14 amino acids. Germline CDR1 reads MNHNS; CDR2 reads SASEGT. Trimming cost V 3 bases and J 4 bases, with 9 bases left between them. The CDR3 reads CASSDLPFNEKLFF. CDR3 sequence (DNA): TGTGCCAGCAGTGATCTTCCCTTTAATGAAAAACTGTTTTTT.

CDR3 protein: CASSVSGLATYEQYF. CDR3 nucleotides: TGTGCCAGCAGTGTATCGGGACTCGCGACCTACGAGCAGTACTTC. The chain couples TRBV6-1 to TRBJ2-7, with D perhaps matching TRBD2 (6 bases). The V and J ends lost 4 bases and 2 bases respectively, with 15 bases between them. Germline lookup yields CDR1 MNHNS and CDR2 SASEGT. The CDR3 runs to 15 residues.

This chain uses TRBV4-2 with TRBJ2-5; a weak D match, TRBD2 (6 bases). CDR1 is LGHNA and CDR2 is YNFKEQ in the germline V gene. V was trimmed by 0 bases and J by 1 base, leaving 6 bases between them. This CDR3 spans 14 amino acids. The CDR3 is CASSQEGGQETQYF. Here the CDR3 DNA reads TGTGCCAGCAGCCAAGAGGGGGGCCAAGAGACCCAGTACTTC.

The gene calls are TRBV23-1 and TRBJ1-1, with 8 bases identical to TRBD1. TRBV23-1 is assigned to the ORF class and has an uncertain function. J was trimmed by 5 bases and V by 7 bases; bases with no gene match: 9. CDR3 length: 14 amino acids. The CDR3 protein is CASTSRTGKTEAFF. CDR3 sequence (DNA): TGCGCCAGCACCTCCCGGACAGGGAAAACTGAAGCTTTCTTT.

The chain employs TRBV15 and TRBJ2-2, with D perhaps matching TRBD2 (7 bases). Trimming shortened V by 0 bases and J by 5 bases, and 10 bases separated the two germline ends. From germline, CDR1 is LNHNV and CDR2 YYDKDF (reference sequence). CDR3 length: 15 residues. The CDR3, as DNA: TGTGCCACCAGCAGAGACCGGGGGGCTACCGGGGAGCTGTTTTTT. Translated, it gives CATSRDRGATGELFF.

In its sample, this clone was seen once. CDR3 sequence: CASSQREFKSNEQFF. The CDR3 DNA sequence: TGTGCCAGCAGTCAGCGGGAGTTTAAGTCGAATGAGCAGTTCTTC. The chain recombines TRBV6-5 with TRBJ2-1; 8 positions agree with TRBD2. Germline V gene lookup returns CDR1 MNHEY and CDR2 SVGAGI. Unmatched junction bases numbered 10, after V lost 5 bases and J lost 7 bases. This CDR3 is 15 amino acids long.

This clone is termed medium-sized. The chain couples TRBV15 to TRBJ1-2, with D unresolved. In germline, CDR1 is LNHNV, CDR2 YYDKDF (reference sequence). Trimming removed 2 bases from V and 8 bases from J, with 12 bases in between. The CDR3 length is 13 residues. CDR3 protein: CATSRPGREGYTF. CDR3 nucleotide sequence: TGTGCCACCAGCAGACCGGGTCGAGAAGGCTACACCTTC.

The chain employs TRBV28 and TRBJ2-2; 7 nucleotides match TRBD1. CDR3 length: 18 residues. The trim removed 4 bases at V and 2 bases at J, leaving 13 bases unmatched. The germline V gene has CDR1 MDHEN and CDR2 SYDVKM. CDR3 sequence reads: CASSSPDRVFSNTGELFF. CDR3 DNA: TGTGCCAGCAGTTCACCCGACAGGGTGTTTTCCAACACCGGGGAGCTGTTTTTT.

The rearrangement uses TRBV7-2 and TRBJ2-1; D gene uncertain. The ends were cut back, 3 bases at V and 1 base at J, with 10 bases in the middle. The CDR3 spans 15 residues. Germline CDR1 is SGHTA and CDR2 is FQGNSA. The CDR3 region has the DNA TGTGCCAGCAGCTTGGCAGCTGGATCCTACAATGAGCAGTTCTTC. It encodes CASSLAAGSYNEQFF.

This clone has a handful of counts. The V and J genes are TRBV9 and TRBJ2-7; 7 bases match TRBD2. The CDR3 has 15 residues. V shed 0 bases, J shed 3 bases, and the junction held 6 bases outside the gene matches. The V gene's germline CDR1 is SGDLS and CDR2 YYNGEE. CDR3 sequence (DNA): TGTGCCAGCAGCGTAGCTGGGACTAAAAACTACGAGCAGTACTTC. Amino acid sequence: CASSVAGTKNYEQYF. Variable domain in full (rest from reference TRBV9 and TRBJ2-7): DSGVTQTPKHLITATGQRVTLRCSPRSGDLSVYWYQQSLDQGLQFLIQYYNGEERAKGNILERFSAQQFPDLHSELNLSSLELGDSALYFCASSVAGTKNYEQYFGPGTRLTVT.

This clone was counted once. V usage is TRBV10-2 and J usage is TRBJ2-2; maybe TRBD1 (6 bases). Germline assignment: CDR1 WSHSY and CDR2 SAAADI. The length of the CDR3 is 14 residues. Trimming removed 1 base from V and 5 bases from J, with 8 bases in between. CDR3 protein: CASSEWGRTGELFF. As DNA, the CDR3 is TGCGCCAGCAGTGAGTGGGGGCGAACCGGGGAGCTGTTTTTT.